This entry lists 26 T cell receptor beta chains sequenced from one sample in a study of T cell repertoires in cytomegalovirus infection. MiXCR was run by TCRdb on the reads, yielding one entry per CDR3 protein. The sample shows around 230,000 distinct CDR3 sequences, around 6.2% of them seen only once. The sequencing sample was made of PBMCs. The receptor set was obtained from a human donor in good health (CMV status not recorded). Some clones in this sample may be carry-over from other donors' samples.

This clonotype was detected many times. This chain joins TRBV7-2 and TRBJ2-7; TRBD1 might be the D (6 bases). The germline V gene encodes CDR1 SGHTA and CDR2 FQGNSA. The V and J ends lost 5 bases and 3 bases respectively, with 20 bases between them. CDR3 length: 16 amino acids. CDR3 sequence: CASSPQERTASYEQYF. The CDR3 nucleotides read TGTGCCAGCAGCCCCCAAGAGAGGACAGCTAGCTACGAGCAGTACTTC.

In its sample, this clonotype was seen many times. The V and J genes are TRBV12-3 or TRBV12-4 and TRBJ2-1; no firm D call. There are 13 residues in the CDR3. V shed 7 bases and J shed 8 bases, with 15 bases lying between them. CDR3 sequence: CASIEALSDEQFF. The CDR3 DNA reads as TGTGCCAGCATAGAGGCCCTTAGTGATGAGCAGTTCTTC.

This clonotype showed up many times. In DNA, the CDR3 is TGTGCCGGTCATCGGACAGGGGATGGCTACACCTTC. Its protein product is CAGHRTGDGYTF. V and J are TRBV30 and TRBJ1-2; 9 positions agree with TRBD1. This CDR3 is built from 12 residues. CDR1 is GTSNPN, CDR2 SVGIG, per germline (reference sequence). Trimming cost V 8 bases and J 6 bases; bases outside gene matches: 7.

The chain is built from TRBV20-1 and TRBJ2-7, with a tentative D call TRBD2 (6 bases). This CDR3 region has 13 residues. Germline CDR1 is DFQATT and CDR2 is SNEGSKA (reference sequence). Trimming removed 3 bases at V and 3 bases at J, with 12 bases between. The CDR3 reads CSARLGGVYEQYF. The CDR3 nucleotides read TGCAGTGCTAGGCTGGGCGGGGTCTACGAGCAGTACTTC.

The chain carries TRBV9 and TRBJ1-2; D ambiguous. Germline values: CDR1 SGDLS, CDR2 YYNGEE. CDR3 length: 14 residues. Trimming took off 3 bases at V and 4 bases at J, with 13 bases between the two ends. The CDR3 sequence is CASSGAEISYGYTF. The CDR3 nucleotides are TGTGCCAGCAGCGGGGCCGAAATTAGCTATGGCTACACCTTC.

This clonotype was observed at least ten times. In DNA form, the CDR3 reads TGCAGCGTTGGGGGGGGGTGGGGCATGAACACTGAAGCTTTCTTT. Its translation is CSVGGGWGMNTEAFF. The rearrangement joins TRBV29-1 to TRBJ1-1; D may be TRBD1 (5 bases). Trimming left V 4 bases short and J 0 bases short, with 15 bases between. CDR1 and CDR2 (germline): SQVTM, ANQGSEA. CDR3 length: 15 amino acids.

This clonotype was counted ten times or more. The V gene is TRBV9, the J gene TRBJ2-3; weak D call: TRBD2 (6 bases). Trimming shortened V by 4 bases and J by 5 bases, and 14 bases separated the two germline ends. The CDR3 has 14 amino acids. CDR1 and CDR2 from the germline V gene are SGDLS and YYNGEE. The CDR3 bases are TGTGCCAGCAGCCCCTGGACTATGGGAGATACGCAGTATTTT. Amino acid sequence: CASSPWTMGDTQYF.

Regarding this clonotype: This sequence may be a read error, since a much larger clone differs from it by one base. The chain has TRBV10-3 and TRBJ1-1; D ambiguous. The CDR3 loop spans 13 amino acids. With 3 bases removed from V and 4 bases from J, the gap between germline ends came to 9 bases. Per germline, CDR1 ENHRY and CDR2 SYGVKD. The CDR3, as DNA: TGTGCCATCAGTGAAATTCCGGGCACTGAAGCTTTCTTT. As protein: CAISEIPGTEAFF.

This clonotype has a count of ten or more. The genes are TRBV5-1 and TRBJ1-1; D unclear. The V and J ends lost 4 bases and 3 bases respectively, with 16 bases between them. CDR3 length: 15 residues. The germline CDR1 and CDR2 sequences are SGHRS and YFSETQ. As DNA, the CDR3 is TGCGCCAGCAGCCAAGACCCGAAGCCCGACACTGAAGCTTTCTTT. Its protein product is CASSQDPKPDTEAFF.

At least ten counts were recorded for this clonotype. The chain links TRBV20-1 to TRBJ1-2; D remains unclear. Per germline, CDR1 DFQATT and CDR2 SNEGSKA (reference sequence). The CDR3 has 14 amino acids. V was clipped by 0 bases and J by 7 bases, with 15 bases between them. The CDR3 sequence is CSARDRSQLRGYTF. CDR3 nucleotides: TGCAGTGCTAGAGATCGCAGCCAGCTTCGTGGCTACACCTTC.

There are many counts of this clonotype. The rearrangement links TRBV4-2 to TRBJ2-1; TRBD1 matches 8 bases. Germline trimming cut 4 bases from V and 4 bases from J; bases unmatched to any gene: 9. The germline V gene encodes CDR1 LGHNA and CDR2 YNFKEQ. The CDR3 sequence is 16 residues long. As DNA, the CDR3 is TGTGCCAGCAGCCTGAATCCGGGACAGGCTTACAATGAGCAGTTCTTC. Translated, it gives CASSLNPGQAYNEQFF.

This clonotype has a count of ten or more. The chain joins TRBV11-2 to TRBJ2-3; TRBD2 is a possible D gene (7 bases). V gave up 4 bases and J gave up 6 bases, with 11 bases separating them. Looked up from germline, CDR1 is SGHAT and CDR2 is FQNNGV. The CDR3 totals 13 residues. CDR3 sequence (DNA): TGTGCCAGCAGCTCCGGGGGGCCCGATACGCAGTATTTT. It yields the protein CASSSGGPDTQYF.

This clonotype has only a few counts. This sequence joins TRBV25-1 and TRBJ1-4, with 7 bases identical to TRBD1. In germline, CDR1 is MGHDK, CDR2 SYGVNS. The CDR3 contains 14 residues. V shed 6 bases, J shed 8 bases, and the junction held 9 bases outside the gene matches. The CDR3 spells CASREHRGGEKLFF. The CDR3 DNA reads TGTGCCAGCAGAGAGCACAGGGGAGGGGAAAAACTGTTTTTT.

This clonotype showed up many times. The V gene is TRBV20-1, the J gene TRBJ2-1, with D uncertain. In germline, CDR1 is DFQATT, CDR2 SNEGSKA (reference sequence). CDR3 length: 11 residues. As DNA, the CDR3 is TGCAGGGTGGACGACTACAATGAGCAGTTCTTC. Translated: CRVDDYNEQFF.

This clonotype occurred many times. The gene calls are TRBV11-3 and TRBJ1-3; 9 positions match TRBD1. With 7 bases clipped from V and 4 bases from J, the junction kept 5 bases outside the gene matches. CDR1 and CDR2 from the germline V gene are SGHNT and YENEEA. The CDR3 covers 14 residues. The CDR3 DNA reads TGTGCCAGCAAAAGGACAGGGGAGGGAAACACCATATATTTT. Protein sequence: CASKRTGEGNTIYF.

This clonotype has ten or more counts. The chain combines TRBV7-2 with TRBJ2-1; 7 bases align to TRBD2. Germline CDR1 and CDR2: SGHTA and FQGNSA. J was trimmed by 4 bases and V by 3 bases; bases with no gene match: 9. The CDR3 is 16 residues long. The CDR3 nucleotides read TGTGCCAGCAGCTTTAGAGGGCGCGGGGGATACAATGAGCAGTTCTTC. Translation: CASSFRGRGGYNEQFF.

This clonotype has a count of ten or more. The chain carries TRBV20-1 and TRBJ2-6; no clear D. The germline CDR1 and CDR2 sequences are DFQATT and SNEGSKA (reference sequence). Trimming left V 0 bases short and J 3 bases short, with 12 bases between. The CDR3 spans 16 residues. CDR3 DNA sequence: TGCAGTGCTAGAGATCTGAGGTTTGTTGGGGCCAACGTCCTGACTTTC. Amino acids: CSARDLRFVGANVLTF.

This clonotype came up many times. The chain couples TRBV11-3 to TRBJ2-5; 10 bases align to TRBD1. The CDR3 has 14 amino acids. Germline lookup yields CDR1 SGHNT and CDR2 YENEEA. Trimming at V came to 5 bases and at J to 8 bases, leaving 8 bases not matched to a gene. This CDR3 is CASSRDRGQVTQYF. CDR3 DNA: TGTGCCAGCAGCCGGGACAGGGGTCAGGTAACCCAGTACTTC.

The CDR3: CASRIDRGGNQPQHF. The CDR3 DNA is TGTGCCAGCAGGATCGACAGGGGTGGCAATCAGCCCCAGCATTTT. This rearrangement joins TRBV2 to TRBJ1-5; TRBD1 matches at 8 bases. This CDR3 has 15 amino acids. Looked up from germline, CDR1 is SNHLY and CDR2 is FYNNEI. V lost 6 bases to trimming and J lost 2 bases; unmatched junction nucleotides: 6.

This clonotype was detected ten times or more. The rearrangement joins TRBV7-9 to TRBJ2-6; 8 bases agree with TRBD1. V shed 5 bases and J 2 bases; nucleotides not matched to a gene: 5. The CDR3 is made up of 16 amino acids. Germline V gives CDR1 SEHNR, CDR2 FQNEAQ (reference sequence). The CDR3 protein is CASSPWTGTGANVLTF. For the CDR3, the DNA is TGTGCCAGCAGCCCCTGGACAGGGACTGGGGCCAACGTCCTGACTTTC.

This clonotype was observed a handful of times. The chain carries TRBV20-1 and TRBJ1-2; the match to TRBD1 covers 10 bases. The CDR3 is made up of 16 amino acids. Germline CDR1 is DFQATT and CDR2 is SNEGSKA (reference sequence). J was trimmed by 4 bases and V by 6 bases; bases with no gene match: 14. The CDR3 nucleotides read TGCAGTGCAAGAATTTCCGGGACAGGGGACGTCTATGGCTACACCTTC. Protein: CSARISGTGDVYGYTF.

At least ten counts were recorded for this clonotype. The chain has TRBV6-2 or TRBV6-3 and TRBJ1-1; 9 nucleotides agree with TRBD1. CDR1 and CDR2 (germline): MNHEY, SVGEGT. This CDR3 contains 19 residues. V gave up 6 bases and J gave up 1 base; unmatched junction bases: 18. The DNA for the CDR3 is TGTGCCAGCAGAGAACCGGGACAGGGAATTTTGAGGAAGAACACTGAAGCTTTCTTT. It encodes CASREPGQGILRKNTEAFF.

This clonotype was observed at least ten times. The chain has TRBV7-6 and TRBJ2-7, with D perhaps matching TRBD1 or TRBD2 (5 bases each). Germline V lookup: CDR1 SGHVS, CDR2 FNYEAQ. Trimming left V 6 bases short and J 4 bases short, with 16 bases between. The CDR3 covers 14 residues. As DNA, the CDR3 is TGTGCCAGCAGATTAAGACCGGGGCTTTACGAGCAGTACTTC. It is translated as CASRLRPGLYEQYF.

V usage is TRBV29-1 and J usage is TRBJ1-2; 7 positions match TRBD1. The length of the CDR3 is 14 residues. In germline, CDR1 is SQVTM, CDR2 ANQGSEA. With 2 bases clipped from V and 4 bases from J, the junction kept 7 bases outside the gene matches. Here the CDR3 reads CSVEKPGGGYGYTF. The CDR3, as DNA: TGCAGCGTTGAAAAGCCAGGGGGTGGCTATGGCTACACCTTC.

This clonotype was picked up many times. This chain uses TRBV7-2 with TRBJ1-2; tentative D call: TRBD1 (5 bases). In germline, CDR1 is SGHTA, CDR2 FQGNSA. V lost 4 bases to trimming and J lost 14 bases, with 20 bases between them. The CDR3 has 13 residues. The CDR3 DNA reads TGTGCCAGCAGCTCAAGGGGAGGGCTATTAGGAACCTTC. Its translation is CASSSRGGLLGTF. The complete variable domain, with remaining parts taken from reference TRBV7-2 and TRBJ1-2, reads GAGVSQSPSNKVTEKGKDVELRCDPISGHTALYWYRQSLGQGLEFLIYFQGNSAPDKSGLPSDRFSAERTGGSVSTLTIQRTQQEDSAVYLCASSSRGGLLGTFGSGTRLTVV.

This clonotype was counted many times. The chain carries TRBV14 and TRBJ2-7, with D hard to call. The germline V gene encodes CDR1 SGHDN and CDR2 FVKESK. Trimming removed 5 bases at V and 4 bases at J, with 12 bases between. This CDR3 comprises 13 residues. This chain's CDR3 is CASSGIGRYEQYF. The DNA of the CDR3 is TGTGCCAGCAGCGGTATCGGGCGGTACGAGCAGTACTTC.